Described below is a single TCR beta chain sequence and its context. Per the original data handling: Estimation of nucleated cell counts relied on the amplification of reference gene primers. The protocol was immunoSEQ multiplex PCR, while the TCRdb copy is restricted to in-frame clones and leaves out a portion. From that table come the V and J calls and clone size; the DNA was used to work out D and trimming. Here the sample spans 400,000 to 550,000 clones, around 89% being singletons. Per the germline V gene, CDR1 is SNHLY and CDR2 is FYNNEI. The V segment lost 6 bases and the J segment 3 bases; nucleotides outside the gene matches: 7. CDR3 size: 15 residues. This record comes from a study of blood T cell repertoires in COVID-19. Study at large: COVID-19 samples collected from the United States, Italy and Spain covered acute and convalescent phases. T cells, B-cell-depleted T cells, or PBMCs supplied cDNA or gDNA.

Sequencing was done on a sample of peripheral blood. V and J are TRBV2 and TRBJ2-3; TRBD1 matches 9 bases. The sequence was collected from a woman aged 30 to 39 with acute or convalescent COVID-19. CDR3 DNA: TGTGCCAGCAGACCGGGACAGGGTCGGACAGATACGCAGTATTTT. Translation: CASRPGQGRTDTQYF.